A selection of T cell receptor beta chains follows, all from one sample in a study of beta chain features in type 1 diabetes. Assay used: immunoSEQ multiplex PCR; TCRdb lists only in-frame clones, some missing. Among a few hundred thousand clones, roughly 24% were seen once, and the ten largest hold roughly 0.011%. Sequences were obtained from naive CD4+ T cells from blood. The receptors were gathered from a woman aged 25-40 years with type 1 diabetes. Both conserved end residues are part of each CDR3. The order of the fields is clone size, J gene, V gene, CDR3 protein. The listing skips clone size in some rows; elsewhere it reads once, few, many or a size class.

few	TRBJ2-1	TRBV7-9	CASSLGESDNEQFF
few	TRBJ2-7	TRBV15	CATSREAGGSYEQYF
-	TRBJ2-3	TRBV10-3	CAISTGLAGAYGDTQYF
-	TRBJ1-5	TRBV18	CASSLPGGNQPQHF
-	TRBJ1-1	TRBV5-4	CASSFAQGAGAEAFF
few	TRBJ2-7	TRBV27	CASSSRLAGGVYEQYF
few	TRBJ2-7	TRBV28	CASSLPGARYEQYF
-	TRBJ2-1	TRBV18	CASSKRLLSSYNEQFF
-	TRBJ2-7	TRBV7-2	CASSSSGPYEQYF
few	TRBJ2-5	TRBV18	CASSPGRRDSQETQYF
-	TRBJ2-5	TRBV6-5	CASLRQGTETQYF
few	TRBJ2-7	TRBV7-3	CASSSGSYPYEQYF